The 31 T cell receptor beta chains below were found in one sample sequenced in a study of OX40 agonist ivuxolimab in advanced cancers. Clones were read by immunoSEQ multiplex PCR, and TCRdb kept only the in-frame ones, dropping some. Of some 34,000 clones listed, approximately 90% are singletons. The sample here was CD4+ or CD8+ T cells sorted from blood, taken in a trial of the OX40 agonist ivuxolimab. These receptors were obtained from an adult with an advanced solid tumor such as melanoma, head and neck, liver or kidney cancer.

The chain joins TRBV7-9 to TRBJ1-1; D is unresolved. The CDR3 spans 12 residues. V was pared by 4 bases and J by 0 bases, with 3 bases between. Germline values: CDR1 SEHNR, CDR2 FQNEAQ (reference sequence). CDR3: CASSSMNTEAFF. The CDR3 DNA reads TGTGCCAGCAGCTCGATGAACACTGAAGCTTTCTTT.

This sequence joins TRBV6-5 and TRBJ2-1; D not certain. Germline lookup yields CDR1 MNHEY and CDR2 SVGAGI. The CDR3 extends over 11 amino acids. The V and J ends lost 6 bases and 7 bases respectively, with 7 bases between them. The CDR3 loop reads CASRTTNEQFF. DNA for the CDR3: TGTGCCAGCAGAACTACGAATGAGCAGTTCTTC.

The genes are TRBV4-1 and TRBJ2-7, with a possible D match to TRBD1 (5 bases). Germline CDR1 and CDR2: MGHRA and YSYEKL. Trimming pared 0 bases from V and 2 bases from J, leaving 8 bases between. The CDR3 consists of 14 residues. The CDR3 DNA reads TGCGCCAGCAGCCAAGATCCAGGGACCTACGAGCAGTACTTC. It encodes CASSQDPGTYEQYF.

A few counts support this clone. V usage is TRBV15 and J usage is TRBJ2-3, with 9 bases aligning to TRBD1. This CDR3 is built from 16 residues. J gave up 2 bases and V 5 bases, and 8 bases lay outside the gene matches. The V gene's germline CDR1 is LNHNV and CDR2 YYDKDF (reference sequence). CDR3 sequence: CATSVPQGAITDTQYF. The CDR3 region has the DNA TGTGCCACCAGCGTCCCACAGGGGGCGATCACAGATACGCAGTATTTT.

The chain uses TRBV15 and TRBJ2-3, with a weak D call TRBD1 (6 bases). The CDR3 spans 16 residues. Germline V gene lookup returns CDR1 LNHNV and CDR2 YYDKDF (reference sequence). V lost 0 bases to trimming and J lost 0 bases, with 10 bases between them. CDR3 region: CATSREAQGSTDTQYF. The DNA of the CDR3 is TGTGCCACCAGCAGAGAGGCACAGGGAAGCACAGATACGCAGTATTTT.

The V gene is TRBV28, the J gene TRBJ2-2, with TRBD2 identical over 7 bases. Trimming took 3 bases from V and 1 from J; bases not matched to a gene: 2. CDR1 and CDR2 from the germline V gene are MDHEN and SYDVKM. There are 15 residues in the CDR3. The CDR3 here is CASSFQRENTGELFF. As DNA, the CDR3 is TGTGCCAGCAGTTTCCAGCGGGAGAACACCGGGGAGCTGTTTTTT. Variable domain in full (rest from reference TRBV28 and TRBJ2-2): DVKVTQSSRYLVKRTGEKVFLECVQDMDHENMFWYRQDPGLGLRLIYFSYDVKMKEKGDIPEGYSVSREKKERFSLILESASTNQTSMYLCASSFQRENTGELFFGEGSRLTVL.

The chain uses TRBV29-1 and TRBJ2-7, with D perhaps matching TRBD2 (6 bases). In germline, CDR1 is SQVTM, CDR2 ANQGSEA. V lost 4 bases and J 0 bases, leaving 10 bases between the germline ends. The CDR3 length is 13 residues. The CDR3 coding sequence is TGCAGCGTTGCGGGGGATGTCTCCTACGAGCAGTACTTC. It specifies CSVAGDVSYEQYF.

This chain joins TRBV7-6 and TRBJ2-2; TRBD1 is a possible D gene (6 bases). V was cut by 3 bases and J by 0 bases, with 14 bases left in between. The CDR3 runs to 17 residues. The germline V gene has CDR1 SGHVS and CDR2 FNYEAQ. The CDR3 protein is CASSFPMDSSNTGELFF. CDR3 DNA: TGTGCCAGCAGCTTTCCGATGGACAGCTCGAACACCGGGGAGCTGTTTTTT.

V gene TRBV2 combines with J gene TRBJ2-7; 7 nucleotides match TRBD2. Germline V gene lookup returns CDR1 SNHLY and CDR2 FYNNEI. The CDR3 has 13 residues. V lost 7 bases and J lost 2; bases outside the gene matches: 5. In nucleotides, the CDR3 is TGTGCCAGCACGGGGGGATCCACCTACGAGCAGTACTTC. It specifies CASTGGSTYEQYF.

The chain couples TRBV28 to TRBJ2-7; 8 positions agree with TRBD2. Per the germline V gene, CDR1 is MDHEN and CDR2 is SYDVKM. V lost 7 bases, J lost 4 bases, and 15 bases stayed unmatched. The CDR3 extends over 16 amino acids. CDR3 sequence (DNA): TGTGCCAGCACCATCCTTGTGCCTAGCGGGTCATACGAGCAGTACTTC. Its protein product is CASTILVPSGSYEQYF.

The chain has TRBV5-1 and TRBJ1-2; TRBD1 aligns across 8 bases. The ends lost 0 bases at V and 6 bases at J; junction bases unmatched: 7. The CDR3 spans 15 residues. Germline loops: CDR1 SGHRS, CDR2 YFSETQ. CDR3 nucleotides: TGCGCCAGCAGCTTGGTGGCAGGGGGCTGGGATGGCTACACCTTC. Protein product: CASSLVAGGWDGYTF.

This clone was picked up one time. This rearrangement joins TRBV7-9 to TRBJ2-2; D might be TRBD2 (6 bases). Trimming took 1 base from V and 4 from J, leaving 10 bases between them. Germline-derived CDR1 and CDR2 are SEHNR and FQNEAQ (reference sequence). The CDR3 consists of 15 residues. The CDR3 DNA reads as TGTGCCAGCAGCTTAGTGGGAGGACCCACCGGGGAGCTGTTTTTT. Translation: CASSLVGGPTGELFF.

This clone is labeled medium-sized (0.01 to 0.1%). J is TRBJ1-2 and V is TRBV6-5; 8 nucleotides align to TRBD1. This CDR3 contains 15 residues. With 0 bases clipped from V and 3 bases from J, the junction kept 3 bases outside the gene matches. Germline values: CDR1 MNHEY, CDR2 SVGAGI. CDR3 in amino acids: CASSYSSGGDYGYTF. The CDR3 bases are TGTGCCAGCAGTTACTCATCAGGGGGCGACTATGGCTACACCTTC.

The chain recombines TRBV4-1 with TRBJ2-7; tentative D call: TRBD2 (5 bases). V was clipped by 2 bases and J by 4 bases, with 18 bases between them. The CDR3 covers 16 residues. CDR1 is MGHRA, CDR2 YSYEKL, per germline. In DNA form, the CDR3 reads TGCGCCAGCAGCCAAATTCCCCCGGGTAGCGAGTACGAGCAGTACTTC. Translation: CASSQIPPGSEYEQYF.

The V call is TRBV5-1, the J call TRBJ2-5, with a weak D call TRBD2 (5 bases). Germline-derived CDR1 and CDR2 are SGHRS and YFSETQ. This CDR3 contains 17 residues. V dropped 0 bases and J dropped 1 base, with 16 bases sitting between them. This CDR3 reads CASSLEGVHHLQETQYF. CDR3 nucleotides: TGCGCCAGCAGCTTGGAGGGAGTACACCACCTCCAAGAGACCCAGTACTTC.

The V gene is TRBV19, the J gene TRBJ2-1, with 8 bases fitting TRBD2. Germline lookup yields CDR1 LNHDA and CDR2 SQIVND (reference sequence). This CDR3 comprises 16 residues. J gave up 6 bases and V 2 bases, and 9 bases lay outside the gene matches. This CDR3 is CASSIPRLATFNEQFF. The CDR3 DNA reads as TGTGCCAGTAGTATACCAAGACTAGCGACATTCAATGAGCAGTTCTTC.

This clone was detected a few times. The chain recombines TRBV19 with TRBJ2-7; D tentatively fits TRBD1 or TRBD2 (5 bases each). The CDR3 runs to 14 residues. Germline V lookup: CDR1 LNHDA, CDR2 SQIVND (reference sequence). V lost 1 base to trimming and J lost 9 bases, with 16 bases between them. The CDR3 protein is CASSIAGTDGGQYF. The CDR3 nucleotides are TGTGCCAGTAGTATAGCTGGCACGGATGGGGGGCAGTACTTC.

This clone came up once. The rearrangement links TRBV7-8 to TRBJ1-5; 7 bases align to TRBD1. Per the germline V gene, CDR1 is SGHVS and CDR2 is FQNEAQ. The junction had 10 bases not matched to a gene; V was cut back by 3 bases and J by 5 bases. CDR3 length: 16 amino acids. The CDR3 spells CASSLSGTAIYQPQHF. Here the CDR3 DNA reads TGTGCCAGCAGCTTGTCCGGGACAGCGATCTATCAGCCCCAGCATTTT.

The V gene is TRBV11-2, the J gene TRBJ2-2; a weak D match, TRBD2 (6 bases). CDR1 is SGHAT, CDR2 FQNNGV, per germline. The length of the CDR3 is 15 residues. The V gene lost 11 bases and the J gene lost 6 bases, with 22 bases spanning the gap. The CDR3 nucleotides read TGTGCCGGACAAGCCGGGAGAGTGAGTGCCGGGGAGCTGTTTTTT. Translated, it gives CAGQAGRVSAGELFF.

The chain couples TRBV7-9 to TRBJ1-5, with 9 positions matching TRBD1. The CDR3 is made up of 18 amino acids. Germline V gene sequence: CDR1 SEHNR, CDR2 FQNEAQ (reference sequence). Trimming took 0 bases from V and 1 from J; bases not matched to a gene: 7. The CDR3 protein is CASSLAFTGGGSNQPQHF. The CDR3 DNA reads as TGTGCCAGCAGCTTAGCGTTCACAGGGGGCGGAAGCAATCAGCCCCAGCATTTT.

This chain links TRBV11-2 with TRBJ2-7; tentative D call: TRBD2 (5 bases). This CDR3 has 15 amino acids. V lost 1 base and J 2 bases, leaving 12 bases between the germline ends. Germline CDR1 SGHAT, CDR2 FQNNGV. Here the CDR3 DNA reads TGTGCCAGCAGCTTAGGGCCGGCAGCGGCCTACGAGCAGTACTTC. Protein product: CASSLGPAAAYEQYF.

The genes are TRBV9 and TRBJ2-1, with 7 bases fitting TRBD1. Germline V lookup: CDR1 SGDLS, CDR2 YYNGEE. The CDR3 loop spans 17 amino acids. V dropped 4 bases and J dropped 5; count of bases not matched to a gene: 15. In nucleotides, the CDR3 is TGTGCCAGCAGCCTCAGGGGGAGCACAAACCCTCACAATGAGCAGTTCTTC. It yields the protein CASSLRGSTNPHNEQFF.

This chain connects TRBV9 to TRBJ1-1, with D unresolved. This CDR3 is built from 14 residues. Germline V gives CDR1 SGDLS, CDR2 YYNGEE. V was clipped by 0 bases and J by 6 bases, with 12 bases between them. Written as DNA, the CDR3 is TGTGCCAGCAGCGTAGACTTGGGTTTGGCTGAAGCTTTCTTT. The encoded protein is CASSVDLGLAEAFF.

The chain couples TRBV4-3 to TRBJ2-7; 12 bases match TRBD2. The germline gives CDR1 LGHNA, CDR2 YSLEER. The CDR3 has 15 amino acids. V lost 3 bases to trimming and J lost 0 bases; unmatched junction nucleotides: 0. CDR3 nucleotides: TGCGCCAGCAGCCAGGGACTAGCGGGCTCCTACGAGCAGTACTTC. Translation: CASSQGLAGSYEQYF.

This clone was counted only a few times. This chain connects TRBV25-1 to TRBJ1-6; D perhaps matches TRBD1 (5 bases). The CDR3 has 18 residues. The germline V gene encodes CDR1 MGHDK and CDR2 SYGVNS. V was cut by 2 bases and J by 8 bases, with 22 bases left in between. The CDR3 region is CASSEPMGRGSPDSPLHF. CDR3 DNA sequence: TGTGCCAGCAGTGAACCCATGGGGAGGGGCTCCCCAGATTCACCCCTCCACTTT.

V usage is TRBV9 and J usage is TRBJ2-5; 9 bases line up with TRBD2. Per the germline V gene, CDR1 is SGDLS and CDR2 is YYNGEE. This CDR3 has 15 amino acids. V trimming: 1 base; J trimming: 3 bases; junction bases outside the gene matches: 4. The CDR3 spells CASSVNSGREETQYF. In nucleotides, the CDR3 is TGTGCCAGCAGCGTAAATAGCGGGAGAGAAGAGACCCAGTACTTC.

This rearrangement joins TRBV27 to TRBJ2-7, with TRBD2 as a possible D gene (5 bases). CDR3 length equals 15 residues. Trimming left V 3 bases short and J 2 bases short, with 14 bases between. Germline V gene sequence: CDR1 MNHEY, CDR2 SMNVEV (reference sequence). The CDR3 here is CASSFTTGSPYEQYF. CDR3 in DNA: TGTGCCAGCAGTTTCACGACGGGGTCTCCCTACGAGCAGTACTTC.

V gene TRBV28 combines with J gene TRBJ2-1; D is uncertain. Trimming took 3 bases from V and 0 from J, leaving 9 bases between them. CDR1 is MDHEN and CDR2 is SYDVKM in the germline V gene. The CDR3 extends over 15 amino acids. Written as DNA, the CDR3 is TGTGCCAGCAGTTTGGTCGGCTTCTCCTACAATGAGCAGTTCTTC. Translating gives CASSLVGFSYNEQFF.

CDR3 protein: CASTDGGIRGIQYF. The CDR3 DNA reads TGTGCCAGTACCGACGGGGGCATCAGGGGCATTCAGTACTTC. The chain employs TRBV19 and TRBJ2-4; tentatively, D is TRBD1 or TRBD2 (6 bases each). V was cut by 7 bases and J by 9 bases, with 19 bases left in between. Germline assignment: CDR1 LNHDA and CDR2 SQIVND (reference sequence). CDR3 length equals 14 residues.

The rearrangement links TRBV11-2 to TRBJ2-5; 8 nucleotides agree with TRBD1. TRBJ2-7 matches the DNA end more closely, so the J call is doubtful. Germline lookup yields CDR1 SGHAT and CDR2 FQNNGV. The CDR3 covers 14 residues. The CDR3 bases are TGTGCCAGCAGCGCTGCACAGGGGGACTACGAGCAGTACTTC. It specifies CASSAAQGDYEQYF.

The chain carries TRBV5-4 and TRBJ2-3, with 7 bases matching TRBD2. V was pared by 0 bases and J by 6 bases, with 10 bases of the junction left unmatched. Germline V gene data show CDR1 as SGHNT and CDR2 as YYREEE (reference sequence). The CDR3 is made up of 16 amino acids. The DNA of the CDR3 is TGTGCCAGCAGCTTGGGTCAGCTAGCGGCGCCGGATACGCAGTATTTT. The encoded protein is CASSLGQLAAPDTQYF.